The clone carrying this T cell receptor beta chain was counted a few times. The target antigen is unknown. The sample belongs to a study of OX40 agonist ivuxolimab in advanced cancers. Method: immunoSEQ multiplex PCR; TCRdb's copy keeps in-frame clones and lacks some. This sample has about 56,000 clones, with about 80% found just once. Findings of the study overall: At doses 0.1 to 3.0 mg/kg, CD4+ and CD8+ clones expanded. Antigens targeted by the expanded peripheral T cells were not determined. The study found among the lowest clonal expansion in partial responders at 0.1-3.0 mg/kg. CD8+ T cells showed, on average, more clonal expansion than CD4+ cells.

The source material was CD4+ or CD8+ T cells sorted from blood, sampled in a trial of the OX40 agonist ivuxolimab. The TCR sequence derives from an adult with an advanced solid tumor such as melanoma, head and neck, liver or kidney cancer.

The CDR3 DNA reads TGTGCCAGCAGCTTAGTCGGTGGGGGTCAAGAGACCCAGTACTTC. The encoded protein is CASSLVGGGQETQYF. This chain uses TRBV11-2 with TRBJ2-5; perhaps D is TRBD1 or TRBD2 (5 bases each). V was cut by 1 base and J by 2 bases, with 11 bases left in between. The CDR3 length is 15 residues. Germline V gene lookup returns CDR1 SGHAT and CDR2 FQNNGV.